Here is one T cell receptor beta chain with its context. Some clones are missing from TCRdb's copy, which holds only in-frame ones; the method was immunoSEQ multiplex PCR. Here the sample spans around 130,000 clones, about 93% being singletons. The CDR3 loop spans 20 amino acids. The V end was cut by 5 bases, the J end by 9 bases, with 32 bases between. Germline V gives CDR1 MNHEY, CDR2 SVGEGT. The data belong to a study of control samples from healthy donors and cancer patients. The sequence came from a man aged 18 to 30 in good health. The specimen sequenced was blood. The V call is TRBV6-2 or TRBV6-3, the J call TRBJ1-6; a possible D gene is TRBD1 (6 bases). CDR3 region: CASSKTPGGYWTPGGSPLHF. DNA of the CDR3: TGTGCCAGCAGTAAAACGCCCGGGGGCTATTGGACCCCCGGCGGTTCACCCCTCCACTTT.